Listed here are 25 T cell receptor beta chains from one sample, sequenced in a study of T-cell memory formation after mild COVID-19. TCRdb recomputed calls from the 5' RACE reads with MiXCR, one row per CDR3 protein. This table has about 430,000 distinct CDR3 sequences, roughly 18% appearing once. The material sequenced was PBMCs or a T cell subset sorted from them (not recorded which). These receptors all come from a man between 18 and 29 years old who had mild COVID-19 (a few samples of this study predate the infection). Cell type and time point are not known.

This chain uses TRBV5-1 with TRBJ1-3, with D unclear. CDR3 length equals 14 residues. Trimming removed 3 bases from V and 0 bases from J, with 7 bases in between. Germline CDR1 and CDR2: SGHRS and YFSETQ. CDR3 bases: TGCGCCAGCAGCTCAGAATTCTCTGGAAACACCATATATTTT. This codes for CASSSEFSGNTIYF.

This clonotype was found a few times. The rearrangement uses TRBV14 and TRBJ2-1; maybe TRBD1 (6 bases). The germline gives CDR1 SGHDN, CDR2 FVKESK. This CDR3 comprises 14 residues. Trimming removed 4 bases at V and 7 bases at J, with 14 bases between. The CDR3 here is CASSPRDNQNEQFF. CDR3 DNA: TGTGCCAGCAGCCCCCGGGACAACCAAAATGAGCAGTTCTTC.

Concerning this clonotype: A single base separates this from a much larger clone, so it may be a read error. The chain combines TRBV6-5 with TRBJ1-3; the D is unclear. The V end lost 5 bases, the J end lost 4 bases, and 9 bases lay between the germline ends. The germline gives CDR1 MNHEY, CDR2 SVGAGI. The CDR3 runs to 13 residues. CDR3 loop: CASSHNPGNTIYF. The CDR3 DNA reads TGTGCCAGCAGTCATAACCCAGGAAACACCATATATTTT.

The gene calls are TRBV6-2 or TRBV6-3 and TRBJ2-5, with D maybe TRBD1 (5 bases). Looked up from germline, CDR1 is MNHEY and CDR2 is SVGEGT. This CDR3 comprises 13 residues. V was cut by 8 bases and J by 7 bases, with 17 bases left in between. In DNA form, the CDR3 reads TGTGCCAGCGCTCCTAGAGGACACTGGACCCAGTACTTC. Translated, it gives CASAPRGHWTQYF.

The chain couples TRBV7-2 to TRBJ2-5, with unresolved D. The germline V gene has CDR1 SGHTA and CDR2 FQGNSA. The CDR3 length is 14 residues. Trimming took off 2 bases at V and 4 bases at J, with 11 bases between the two ends. The chain's CDR3 is CASSLRVLGETQYF. DNA for the CDR3: TGTGCCAGCAGCTTAAGGGTTCTTGGAGAGACCCAGTACTTC.

This clonotype was detected many times. The V gene is TRBV20-1, the J gene TRBJ1-1, with D perhaps TRBD1 (5 bases). The length of the CDR3 is 14 residues. V was pared by 2 bases and J by 2 bases, with 12 bases between. Germline V gene data show CDR1 as DFQATT and CDR2 as SNEGSKA (reference sequence). The CDR3 protein is CSARFGHGNTEAFF. The CDR3 DNA sequence: TGCAGTGCTAGATTTGGACACGGAAACACTGAAGCTTTCTTT.

The V gene is TRBV2, the J gene TRBJ1-3; D remains ambiguous. The CDR3 sequence is 13 residues long. Between the trimmed V and J ends, which lost 5 bases and 4 bases, there was a span of 9 bases. Germline CDR1 is SNHLY and CDR2 is FYNNEI. Here the CDR3 DNA reads TGTGCCAGCAGTTGGACGAGGGGAAACACCATATATTTT. Its protein product is CASSWTRGNTIYF.

Note on this clonotype: Its ends do not fully match the called genes, so a read error is possible. This rearrangement joins TRBV12-3 or TRBV12-4 to TRBJ2-1; no reliable D call. The CDR3 is 12 residues long. This CDR3 is CDSSMDLNEQFF. The CDR3 DNA sequence: TGTGACAGCAGTATGGATTTGAATGAGCAGTTCTTC.

This clonotype was observed a handful of times. The CDR3 nucleotides read TGTGCCAACCCTGGACATAGAGAGACCCAGTACTTC. It is translated as CANPGHRETQYF. The rearrangement joins TRBV25-1 to TRBJ2-5; possibly TRBD1 for D (5 bases). Germline assignment: CDR1 MGHDK and CDR2 SYGVNS. CDR3 length equals 12 residues. The germline V and J ends were trimmed by 10 bases and 4 bases, with 13 bases remaining between them.

This clonotype was observed a handful of times. The chain uses TRBV12-3 or TRBV12-4 and TRBJ1-3; weak D call: TRBD1 (5 bases). There are 13 residues in the CDR3. With 10 bases removed from V and 0 bases from J, the gap between germline ends came to 10 bases. The DNA of the CDR3 is TGTGCCACCCCAGGGCGCTCTGGAAACACCATATATTTT. Translating it yields CATPGRSGNTIYF.

This clonotype was found a few times. The V and J genes are TRBV9 and TRBJ2-3; the D gene is possibly TRBD1 (6 bases). V dropped 3 bases and J dropped 2 bases, with 10 bases sitting between them. The CDR3 is made up of 14 amino acids. The germline V gene has CDR1 SGDLS and CDR2 YYNGEE. The DNA for the CDR3 is TGTGCCAGCAGCGGGGGGCCATTCACAGATACGCAGTATTTT. It is translated as CASSGGPFTDTQYF.

The chain employs TRBV30 and TRBJ2-5, with 10 bases identical to TRBD2. The trim removed 2 bases at V and 5 bases at J, leaving 8 bases unmatched. The V gene's germline CDR1 is GTSNPN and CDR2 SVGIG (reference sequence). This CDR3 comprises 15 residues. The CDR3 region is CAWSLPLAGAETQYF. DNA for the CDR3: TGTGCCTGGAGTCTACCTCTAGCGGGGGCGGAGACCCAGTACTTC. The whole variable domain, filled in from reference TRBV30 and TRBJ2-5, reads SQTIHQWPATLVQPVGSPLSLECTVEGTSNPNLYWYRQAAGRGLQLLFYSVGIGQISSEVPQNLSASRPQDRQFILSSKKLLLSDSGFYLCAWSLPLAGAETQYFGPGTRLLVL.

V gene TRBV7-9 combines with J gene TRBJ1-1; D ambiguous. The V end was cut by 3 bases, the J end by 2 bases, with 10 bases between. The germline V gene has CDR1 SEHNR and CDR2 FQNEAQ (reference sequence). The CDR3 is 14 amino acids. The CDR3 loop reads CASSFGQINTEAFF. In DNA form, the CDR3 reads TGTGCCAGCAGCTTTGGGCAGATAAACACTGAAGCTTTCTTT.

This clonotype showed up just a few times. The CDR3 region is CSARPTMYSNQPQHF. CDR3 DNA: TGCAGTGCTAGACCGACGATGTATAGCAATCAGCCCCAGCATTTT. The V and J genes are TRBV20-1 and TRBJ1-5, with D unresolved. This CDR3 region has 15 residues. V was cut by 2 bases and J by 0 bases, with 11 bases left in between. CDR1 is DFQATT and CDR2 is SNEGSKA in the germline V gene (reference sequence).

The genes are TRBV7-2 and TRBJ2-2; D remains ambiguous. V was pared by 2 bases and J by 3 bases, with 7 bases between. Germline V CDR1 and CDR2: SGHTA, FQGNSA. The CDR3 contains 14 residues. The DNA for the CDR3 is TGTGCCAGCAGCTTAACGCAATACACCGGGGAGCTGTTTTTT. Encoded protein: CASSLTQYTGELFF.

The table lists this clonotype with many counts. V and J are TRBV15 and TRBJ2-3, with TRBD2 matching 14 bases. Per germline, CDR1 LNHNV and CDR2 YYDKDF (reference sequence). This CDR3 spans 15 amino acids. Losses at the gene ends were 3 bases for V and 4 bases for J; bases not matched to a gene: 0. CDR3 DNA sequence: TGTGCCACCAGCAGGACTAGCGGGGGGGCAGATACGCAGTATTTT. It codes for CATSRTSGGADTQYF. The full variable domain, its missing parts supplied by reference TRBV15 and TRBJ2-3, is DAMVIQNPRYQVTQFGKPVTLSCSQTLNHNVMYWYQQKSSQAPKLLFHYYDKDFNNEADTPDNFQSRRPNTSFCFLDIRSPGLGDTAMYLCATSRTSGGADTQYFGPGTRLTVL.

The chain is built from TRBV20-1 and TRBJ2-7, with D perhaps given as TRBD1 or TRBD2 (5 bases each). CDR1 DFQATT and CDR2 SNEGSKA come from the germline V gene (reference sequence). This CDR3 has 15 residues. Trimming removed 6 bases from V and 2 bases from J, with 20 bases in between. The CDR3 DNA is TGCAGTGCGCCCCTCTGGGAGACAGCAGCCTACGAGCAGTACTTC. It specifies CSAPLWETAAYEQYF.

This clonotype was detected only a few times. V gene TRBV29-1 combines with J gene TRBJ1-2, with a weak D call TRBD1 (5 bases). The CDR3 is made up of 16 amino acids. The V gene's germline CDR1 is SQVTM and CDR2 ANQGSEA. V shed 5 bases and J shed 2 bases, with 21 bases lying between them. The CDR3 DNA sequence: TGCAGCGTTAACACGTTTACAGGAGGATTAAACTATGGCTACACCTTC. Protein product: CSVNTFTGGLNYGYTF.

This clonotype was seen only a few times. This chain connects TRBV7-6 to TRBJ1-1; no definite D call. CDR1 is SGHVS, CDR2 FNYEAQ, per germline. The length of the CDR3 is 13 residues. V lost 5 bases and J lost 6, with 13 bases in between. The CDR3 bases are TGTGCCAGCAGCCCGCGTCCGGAGCCTGAAGCTTTCTTT. It encodes CASSPRPEPEAFF.

This chain joins TRBV6-2 or TRBV6-3 and TRBJ2-5; D is tentatively TRBD1 or TRBD2 (6 bases each). Germline V gene lookup returns CDR1 MNHEY and CDR2 SVGEGT. The CDR3 is 17 residues long. Between the trimmed V and J ends, which lost 7 bases and 5 bases, there was a span of 26 bases. DNA for the CDR3: TGTGCCAGCATATCCTGGAATCTGGGGGGCAATGGTGAGACCCAGTACTTC. This gives the protein CASISWNLGGNGETQYF.

The table lists this clonotype with a few counts. The chain carries TRBV5-1 and TRBJ1-6; the match to TRBD1 covers 8 bases. The V gene's germline CDR1 is SGHRS and CDR2 YFSETQ. The CDR3 loop spans 15 amino acids. V lost 0 bases to trimming and J lost 9 bases; unmatched junction nucleotides: 5. The CDR3 here is CASSLAGRGPSPLHF. In DNA, the CDR3 is TGCGCCAGCAGCTTGGCGGGCAGGGGGCCTTCACCCCTCCACTTT.

This clonotype was picked up a small number of times. V and J are TRBV7-2 and TRBJ2-3; 7 nucleotides line up with TRBD1. J was trimmed by 4 bases and V by 8 bases; bases with no gene match: 9. The CDR3 spans 14 residues. Germline CDR1 and CDR2: SGHTA and FQGNSA. The chain's CDR3 is CASRTGTEADTQYF. The CDR3 nucleotides read TGTGCCAGCCGGACAGGTACGGAGGCAGATACGCAGTATTTT. Full variable domain (remainder filled in from reference TRBV7-2 and TRBJ2-3): GAGVSQSPSNKVTEKGKDVELRCDPISGHTALYWYRQSLGQGLEFLIYFQGNSAPDKSGLPSDRFSAERTGGSVSTLTIQRTQQEDSAVYLCASRTGTEADTQYFGPGTRLTVL.

The chain carries TRBV12-3 or TRBV12-4 and TRBJ2-7; D ambiguous. The CDR3 spans 13 residues. Trimming left V 1 base short and J 3 bases short, with 7 bases between. The CDR3 reads CASSLVVNYEQYF. Here the CDR3 DNA reads TGTGCCAGCAGTTTAGTCGTCAACTACGAGCAGTACTTC.

This rearrangement joins TRBV12-3 or TRBV12-4 to TRBJ1-3; 7 nucleotides match TRBD1. This CDR3 comprises 15 residues. With V trimmed by 5 bases and J by 2 bases, 6 bases remained unmatched. CDR3 coding DNA: TGTGCCAGCAGTCGACAGGGTGGCACTGGAAACACCATATATTTT. This codes for CASSRQGGTGNTIYF.

The table lists this clonotype with many counts. The J gene is TRBJ2-5, the V gene TRBV5-1; tentative D call: TRBD2 (6 bases). This CDR3 spans 16 amino acids. CDR1 SGHRS and CDR2 YFSETQ come from the germline V gene. V shed 1 base and J shed 4 bases, with 17 bases lying between them. CDR3 sequence reads: CASSLFLGSGRETQYF. CDR3 in DNA: TGCGCCAGCAGCTTGTTTCTCGGTAGCGGTAGAGAGACCCAGTACTTC.